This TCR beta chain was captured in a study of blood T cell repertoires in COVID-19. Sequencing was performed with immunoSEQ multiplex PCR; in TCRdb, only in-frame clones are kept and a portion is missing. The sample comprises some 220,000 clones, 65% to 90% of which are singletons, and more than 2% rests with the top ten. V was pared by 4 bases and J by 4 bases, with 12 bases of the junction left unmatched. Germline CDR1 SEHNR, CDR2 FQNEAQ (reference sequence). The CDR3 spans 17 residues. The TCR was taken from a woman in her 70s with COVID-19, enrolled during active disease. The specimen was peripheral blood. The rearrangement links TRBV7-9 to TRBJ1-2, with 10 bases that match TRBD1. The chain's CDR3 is CASSSPRDRGRLYGYTF. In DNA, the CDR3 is TGTGCCAGCAGCTCGCCCCGGGACAGGGGCCGCCTCTATGGCTACACCTTC.